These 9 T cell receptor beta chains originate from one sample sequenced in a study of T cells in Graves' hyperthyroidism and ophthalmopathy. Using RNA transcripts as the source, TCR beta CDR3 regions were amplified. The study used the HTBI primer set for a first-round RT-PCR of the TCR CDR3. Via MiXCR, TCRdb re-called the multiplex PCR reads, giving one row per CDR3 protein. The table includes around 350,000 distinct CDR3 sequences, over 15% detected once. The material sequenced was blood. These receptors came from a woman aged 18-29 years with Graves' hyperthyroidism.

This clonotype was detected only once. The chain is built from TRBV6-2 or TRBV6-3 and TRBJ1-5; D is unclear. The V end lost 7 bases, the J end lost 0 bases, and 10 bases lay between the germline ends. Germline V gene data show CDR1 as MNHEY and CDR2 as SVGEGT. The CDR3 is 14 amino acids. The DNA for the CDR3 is TGTGCCAGCATCGACGGGTATAGCAATCAGCCCCAGCATTTT. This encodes CASIDGYSNQPQHF.

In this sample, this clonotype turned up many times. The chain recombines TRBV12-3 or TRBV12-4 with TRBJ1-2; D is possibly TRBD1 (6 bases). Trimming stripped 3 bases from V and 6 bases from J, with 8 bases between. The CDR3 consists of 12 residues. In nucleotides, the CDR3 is TGTGCCAGCAGTTTTAGACAGGATGGCTACACCTTC. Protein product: CASSFRQDGYTF.

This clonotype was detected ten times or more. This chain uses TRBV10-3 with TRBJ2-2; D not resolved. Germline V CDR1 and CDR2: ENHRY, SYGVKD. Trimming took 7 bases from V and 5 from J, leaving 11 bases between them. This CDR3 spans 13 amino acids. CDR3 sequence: CAIISSKTGELFF. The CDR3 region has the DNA TGTGCCATCATAAGTTCTAAGACCGGGGAGCTGTTTTTT.

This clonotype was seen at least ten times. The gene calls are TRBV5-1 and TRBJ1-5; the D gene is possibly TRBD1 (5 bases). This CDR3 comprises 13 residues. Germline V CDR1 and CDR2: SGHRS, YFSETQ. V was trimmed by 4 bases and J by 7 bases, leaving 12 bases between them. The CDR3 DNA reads TGCGCCAGCAGCCTCGGGACCTCCCAGCCCCAGCATTTT. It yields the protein CASSLGTSQPQHF.

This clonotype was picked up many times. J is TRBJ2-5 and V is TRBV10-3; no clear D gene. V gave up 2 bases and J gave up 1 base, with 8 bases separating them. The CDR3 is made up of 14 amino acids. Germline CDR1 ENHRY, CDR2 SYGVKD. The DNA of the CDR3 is TGTGCCATCAGTGAGCCCGTCTCCCAAGAGACCCAGTACTTC. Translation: CAISEPVSQETQYF.

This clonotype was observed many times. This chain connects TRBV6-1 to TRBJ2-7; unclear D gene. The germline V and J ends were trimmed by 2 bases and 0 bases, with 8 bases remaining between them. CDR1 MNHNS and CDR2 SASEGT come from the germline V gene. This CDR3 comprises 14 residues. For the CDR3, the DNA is TGTGCCAGCAGTGAAAAGGGAACCTCCTACGAGCAGTACTTC. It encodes CASSEKGTSYEQYF.

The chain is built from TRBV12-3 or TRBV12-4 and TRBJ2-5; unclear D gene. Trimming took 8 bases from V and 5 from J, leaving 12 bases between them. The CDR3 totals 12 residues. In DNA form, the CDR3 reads TGTGCCAGCTCCCAATTCGTCGAGACCCAGTACTTC. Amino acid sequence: CASSQFVETQYF.

The CDR3, as DNA: TGTGCCAGCTCACCATCGGACACCATATATTTT. Its protein is CASSPSDTIYF. The chain carries TRBV18 and TRBJ1-3; D not resolved. Per germline, CDR1 KGHSH and CDR2 LQKENI. With 2 bases removed from V and 8 bases from J, the gap between germline ends came to 4 bases. CDR3 length: 11 amino acids.

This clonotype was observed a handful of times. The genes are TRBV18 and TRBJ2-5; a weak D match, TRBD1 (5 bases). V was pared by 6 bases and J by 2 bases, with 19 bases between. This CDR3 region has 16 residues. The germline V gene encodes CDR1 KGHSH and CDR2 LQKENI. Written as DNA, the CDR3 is TGTGCCAGCTCTGCTACAGGTCAGGATACACAAGAGACCCAGTACTTC. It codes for CASSATGQDTQETQYF.